This T cell receptor (beta chain) stems from a study of shared clonotypes between healthy human individuals. A note on this clone: The antigen is unknown.

The CDR3 is made up of 14 amino acids. V was trimmed by 4 bases and J by 2 bases, leaving 13 bases between them. Germline CDR1 reads SGDLS; CDR2 reads YYNGEE. Methods used by the authors: ImmunoSEQ gave junction-only sequences without quality scores, so filtering differed. Clones were read by immunoSEQ multiplex PCR, and TCRdb kept only the in-frame ones, dropping some. The V and J calls and the clone size are those of that table, but D and trimming were determined from the DNA. The table records around 2.1 million clones, 93% of them present only once. Naive CD8 isolation took CD45RO-negative cells positively selected for CCR7 and excluded terminally differentiated effector memory CD45RA+ cells. Whole-study findings and limits: Clonotypes shared by all four sorted-subset donors had higher generation probabilities than non-shared clonotypes. Clonotype sharing levels among donors were expected to vary with sequencing depth. The sharing of 5% to 5.5% of naive CD4 clonotypes was seen across a handful of donors.

The J gene is TRBJ2-7, the V gene TRBV9; D not resolved. The specimen sequenced was naive CD8+ T cells from PBMCs. The receptor was isolated from a man aged 18 to 35 in good health. Some clones in this sample may be carry-over from other donors' samples. DNA of the CDR3: TGTGCCAGCAGCCGGGCAGGAGTAGCCTACGAGCAGTACTTC. This gives the protein CASSRAGVAYEQYF.